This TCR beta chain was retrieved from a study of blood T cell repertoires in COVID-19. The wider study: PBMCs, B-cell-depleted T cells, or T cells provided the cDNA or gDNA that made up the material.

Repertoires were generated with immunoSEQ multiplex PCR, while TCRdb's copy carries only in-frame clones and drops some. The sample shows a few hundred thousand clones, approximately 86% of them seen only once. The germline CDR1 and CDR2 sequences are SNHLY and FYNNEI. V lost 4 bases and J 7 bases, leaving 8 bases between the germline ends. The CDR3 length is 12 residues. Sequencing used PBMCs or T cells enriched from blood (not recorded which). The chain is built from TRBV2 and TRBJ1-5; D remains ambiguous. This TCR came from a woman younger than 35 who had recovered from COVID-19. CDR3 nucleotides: TGTGCCAGCAGTGGAACTCTCCAGCCCCAGCATTTT. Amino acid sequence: CASSGTLQPQHF.